Listed below are T cell receptor beta chains from one sample, sequenced in a study of blood T cell repertoires in COVID-19. Only in-frame clones appear in the TCRdb table, and some are missing; sequencing was by immunoSEQ multiplex PCR. The top ten hold about 1.6% of the sample, which has more than 80,000 clones, about 90% seen once. Source material: peripheral blood. The receptors were gathered from a human donor with active COVID-19. The donor label of this sample is uncertain. Each CDR3 is given with its conserved first and last residue. Fields, in order: clone size, J gene, V gene, D gene, CDR3 DNA, CDR3 protein. A D gene is named only where the DNA matches it firmly. Size is omitted from some rows. Given values are once, few, many or a class for expanded clones.

clone_size: -
j_call: TRBJ2-5
v_call: TRBV19
d_call: TRBD2
cdr3_nt: TGTGCCAGTAGTATAGTAGCGGGGGCAGAGACCCAGTACTTC
cdr3_aa: CASSIVAGAETQYF

clone_size: -
j_call: TRBJ2-2
v_call: TRBV7-8
d_call: -
cdr3_nt: TGTGCCAGCAGCTTTCCCGGGAGGGAGCTGTTTTTT
cdr3_aa: CASSFPGRELFF

clone_size: -
j_call: TRBJ1-1
v_call: TRBV6-5
d_call: -
cdr3_nt: TGTGCCAGCAGTCGCCGCCCGGGGGAGGCTTTCTTT
cdr3_aa: CASSRRPGEAFF

clone_size: -
j_call: TRBJ2-5
v_call: TRBV10-3
d_call: TRBD1
cdr3_nt: TGTGCCATCAGTGATTACGGGCTCAGGGGGAGAGGAGAGACCCAGTACTTC
cdr3_aa: CAISDYGLRGRGETQYF

clone_size: -
j_call: TRBJ2-1
v_call: TRBV7-2
d_call: TRBD2
cdr3_nt: TGTGCCAGCAGCTTAGGGCGGGGCGGGACTAGCGCGTACAATGAGCAGTTCTTC
cdr3_aa: CASSLGRGGTSAYNEQFF

clone_size: -
j_call: TRBJ1-2
v_call: TRBV2
d_call: -
cdr3_nt: TGTGCCAGCAGTGCAGGGTTCGGCGGTGGCTACACCTTC
cdr3_aa: CASSAGFGGGYTF

clone_size: -
j_call: TRBJ1-2
v_call: TRBV6-2/TRBV6-3
d_call: TRBD1
cdr3_nt: TGTGCCAGCAGTTCCGGGACAGGGGGCCGGAATCCTGGCTACACCTTC
cdr3_aa: CASSSGTGGRNPGYTF

clone_size: -
j_call: TRBJ2-2
v_call: TRBV6-5
d_call: -
cdr3_nt: TGTGCCAGCAAGGACAGCAACACCGGGGAGCTGTTTTTT
cdr3_aa: CASKDSNTGELFF

clone_size: -
j_call: TRBJ1-6
v_call: TRBV28
d_call: -
cdr3_nt: TGTGCCAGCAGCCGGGACACAAATAATTCACCCCTCCACTTT
cdr3_aa: CASSRDTNNSPLHF

clone_size: -
j_call: TRBJ2-2
v_call: TRBV15
d_call: -
cdr3_nt: TGTGCCACCAGCAGAGATCTTCCCGGGGAGCTGTTTTTT
cdr3_aa: CATSRDLPGELFF

clone_size: -
j_call: TRBJ2-5
v_call: TRBV4-3
d_call: -
cdr3_nt: TGCGCCAGCAGCCAAGATACCGGACAGACCTCCGCCCAGTACTTC
cdr3_aa: CASSQDTGQTSAQYF

clone_size: few
j_call: TRBJ2-7
v_call: TRBV10-1
d_call: -
cdr3_nt: TGCGCCACCACTACAGGGCTATCGGGCGAGCAGTACTTC
cdr3_aa: CATTTGLSGEQYF

clone_size: -
j_call: TRBJ1-2
v_call: TRBV5-4
d_call: -
cdr3_nt: TGTGCCAGCAGCTTGGACAGGGACGGGCTTAACTATGGCTACACCTTC
cdr3_aa: CASSLDRDGLNYGYTF

clone_size: -
j_call: TRBJ1-6
v_call: TRBV9
d_call: TRBD1
cdr3_nt: TGTGCCAGCAGCGAGAGTGGACAGGGGACACCCCTCCACTTT
cdr3_aa: CASSESGQGTPLHF

clone_size: few
j_call: TRBJ1-2
v_call: TRBV28
d_call: -
cdr3_nt: TGTGCCACCCCCGGGGTAGCTAACTATGGCTACACCTTC
cdr3_aa: CATPGVANYGYTF

clone_size: -
j_call: TRBJ2-1
v_call: TRBV18
d_call: TRBD1
cdr3_nt: TGTGCCAGCTCACCATTACAGGGGTTTGAGAATGAGCAGTTCTTC
cdr3_aa: CASSPLQGFENEQFF

clone_size: once
j_call: TRBJ2-3
v_call: TRBV7-3
d_call: TRBD2
cdr3_nt: TGTGCCAGCAGCTTATGGAGTAATAGACTCGGTAGCGGGGGGGCAGCAGATACGCAGTATTTT
cdr3_aa: CASSLWSNRLGSGGAADTQYF

clone_size: -
j_call: TRBJ2-3
v_call: TRBV4-3
d_call: TRBD2
cdr3_nt: TGCGCCAGCAGCCAAGCGGGGGGACGCACAGATACGCAGTATTTT
cdr3_aa: CASSQAGGRTDTQYF

clone_size: -
j_call: TRBJ1-2
v_call: TRBV7-8
d_call: TRBD1
cdr3_nt: TGTGCCAGCAGCCTAGGACAGGGCCAATCCCCCTATGGCTACACCTTC
cdr3_aa: CASSLGQGQSPYGYTF

clone_size: -
j_call: TRBJ1-3
v_call: TRBV27
d_call: -
cdr3_nt: TGTGCCAGCAGTTTATCTTGGGGGGACTCTGGAAACACCATATATTTT
cdr3_aa: CASSLSWGDSGNTIYF

clone_size: -
j_call: TRBJ2-7
v_call: TRBV5-1
d_call: -
cdr3_nt: TGCGCCAGCAGACCTACTAGTATTGGCGAGCAGTACTTC
cdr3_aa: CASRPTSIGEQYF

clone_size: -
j_call: TRBJ1-2
v_call: TRBV19
d_call: TRBD1
cdr3_nt: TGTGCCAGTAGTACCAGCGACAGGGTGTCTGGCTACACCTTC
cdr3_aa: CASSTSDRVSGYTF

clone_size: -
j_call: TRBJ2-3
v_call: TRBV19
d_call: -
cdr3_nt: TGTGCCAGTAGTAGGGGGCCCAGCACAGATACGCAGTATTTT
cdr3_aa: CASSRGPSTDTQYF

clone_size: -
j_call: TRBJ2-2
v_call: TRBV6-1
d_call: -
cdr3_nt: TGTGCCAGCAGTGAATCCCAGGGATACGCGAACACCGGGGAGCTGTTTTTT
cdr3_aa: CASSESQGYANTGELFF

clone_size: -
j_call: TRBJ2-1
v_call: TRBV13
d_call: TRBD2
cdr3_nt: TGTGCCAGCAGCTGGCCATATAGCGGGGGGGCCGGTGGGTCCTACAATGAGCAGTTCTTC
cdr3_aa: CASSWPYSGGAGGSYNEQFF

clone_size: once
j_call: TRBJ2-7
v_call: TRBV5-1
d_call: TRBD1
cdr3_nt: TGCGCCAGCAGCTCCGGACAGGGCCGCCTCGCGCAGTACTTC
cdr3_aa: CASSSGQGRLAQYF

clone_size: -
j_call: TRBJ1-4
v_call: TRBV3-1/TRBV3-2
d_call: -
cdr3_nt: TGTGCCAGCAGCCAACGTGGGACTTATAATGAAAAACTGTTTTTT
cdr3_aa: CASSQRGTYNEKLFF

clone_size: -
j_call: TRBJ1-2
v_call: TRBV9
d_call: -
cdr3_nt: TGTGCCAGCAGTGGGACTGGGTACACCTTC
cdr3_aa: CASSGTGYTF

clone_size: -
j_call: TRBJ2-3
v_call: TRBV5-1
d_call: -
cdr3_nt: TGCGCCAGCAGCTTGGACAGTCAAGATACGCAGTATTTT
cdr3_aa: CASSLDSQDTQYF

clone_size: -
j_call: TRBJ1-5
v_call: TRBV10-2
d_call: -
cdr3_nt: TGCGCCAGCAGAAAGGACAGATTCAATCAGCCCCAGCATTTT
cdr3_aa: CASRKDRFNQPQHF

clone_size: -
j_call: TRBJ1-2
v_call: TRBV19
d_call: TRBD1
cdr3_nt: TGTGCCAGTAGCCCGGACAGGGGAAGGTATAGCTATGGCTACACCTTC
cdr3_aa: CASSPDRGRYSYGYTF

clone_size: -
j_call: TRBJ2-2
v_call: TRBV6-4
d_call: -
cdr3_nt: TGTGCCAGCAGTGACTCCGCCGGTACCGGGGAGCTGTTTTTT
cdr3_aa: CASSDSAGTGELFF

clone_size: -
j_call: TRBJ2-1
v_call: TRBV5-1
d_call: -
cdr3_nt: TGCGCCAGCAAAGATGGGGCTGAGCAGTTCTTC
cdr3_aa: CASKDGAEQFF

clone_size: -
j_call: TRBJ2-7
v_call: TRBV7-3
d_call: TRBD2
cdr3_nt: TGTGCCAGCAGCTTAGGCGGGGGGGCTCTCCCCTACGAGCAGTACTTC
cdr3_aa: CASSLGGGALPYEQYF

clone_size: -
j_call: TRBJ1-6
v_call: TRBV30
d_call: -
cdr3_nt: TGTGCCTGGAGCAGGGGTACCAATTCACCCCTCCACTTT
cdr3_aa: CAWSRGTNSPLHF

clone_size: -
j_call: TRBJ2-3
v_call: TRBV27
d_call: TRBD2
cdr3_nt: TGTGCCAGCAGCCGAGCGGGGCGCACAGATACGCAGTATTTT
cdr3_aa: CASSRAGRTDTQYF

clone_size: -
j_call: TRBJ2-2
v_call: TRBV7-9
d_call: -
cdr3_nt: TGTGCCAGCAGCTTGAGCAGGTCTACTAACACCGGGGAGCTGTTTTTT
cdr3_aa: CASSLSRSTNTGELFF

clone_size: -
j_call: TRBJ2-1
v_call: TRBV7-2
d_call: TRBD2
cdr3_nt: TGTGCCAGCAGCGGTAGCGGGGGGCTCACCCAGGAGCAGTTCTTC
cdr3_aa: CASSGSGGLTQEQFF

clone_size: -
j_call: TRBJ1-6
v_call: TRBV6-5
d_call: -
cdr3_nt: TGTGCCACCCAACGGGGAGAAAGTTCACCCCTCCACTTT
cdr3_aa: CATQRGESSPLHF

clone_size: -
j_call: TRBJ2-7
v_call: TRBV19
d_call: TRBD1
cdr3_nt: TGTGCCAGTAGGAAAAGCCGGACAGGGCCTTACGAGCAGTACTTC
cdr3_aa: CASRKSRTGPYEQYF

clone_size: many
j_call: TRBJ2-1
v_call: TRBV6-2/TRBV6-3
d_call: TRBD2
cdr3_nt: TGTGCCAGCAGTTACTCCCCTAGCGGGGGTCTTTACAATGAGCAGTTCTTC
cdr3_aa: CASSYSPSGGLYNEQFF

clone_size: -
j_call: TRBJ2-3
v_call: TRBV9
d_call: TRBD1
cdr3_nt: TGTGCCAGCAGCGGCCGGGACAGGGTTCCAGATACGCAGTATTTT
cdr3_aa: CASSGRDRVPDTQYF

clone_size: once
j_call: TRBJ1-2
v_call: TRBV11-2
d_call: TRBD1
cdr3_nt: TGTGCCAGCAGCCCGGCCGAGGGGGCGGTACGCTATGGCTACACCTTC
cdr3_aa: CASSPAEGAVRYGYTF

clone_size: -
j_call: TRBJ2-7
v_call: TRBV3-1/TRBV3-2
d_call: TRBD1
cdr3_nt: TGTGCCAGCAGCCAATCGGACAGGGGTTGGTACGAGCAGTACTTC
cdr3_aa: CASSQSDRGWYEQYF

clone_size: -
j_call: TRBJ1-1
v_call: TRBV28
d_call: TRBD1
cdr3_nt: TGTGCCAGCAGGGAAGTCACAGGGGGCACTGAAGCTTTCTTT
cdr3_aa: CASREVTGGTEAFF

clone_size: -
j_call: TRBJ1-1
v_call: TRBV11-1
d_call: -
cdr3_nt: TGTGCCAGCAACGCGGGGGGAGCCCTTCTGAACACTGAAGCTTTCTTT
cdr3_aa: CASNAGGALLNTEAFF

clone_size: -
j_call: TRBJ1-3
v_call: TRBV7-8
d_call: TRBD1
cdr3_nt: TGTGCCAGCAGCTTCGGACAGGGGAGAAACACCATATATTTT
cdr3_aa: CASSFGQGRNTIYF

clone_size: -
j_call: TRBJ1-2
v_call: TRBV7-2
d_call: TRBD1
cdr3_nt: TGTGCCAGCAGCTTACTTCAGGGGGCCTCTGGCTACACCTTC
cdr3_aa: CASSLLQGASGYTF

clone_size: once
j_call: TRBJ1-2
v_call: TRBV5-4
d_call: TRBD1
cdr3_nt: TGTGCCAGCAGCCAAGGGACAGAAAGAGTCTATGGCTACACCTTC
cdr3_aa: CASSQGTERVYGYTF

clone_size: few
j_call: TRBJ2-2
v_call: TRBV2
d_call: -
cdr3_nt: TGTGCCAGCAGTTACGACAGAAACCCGTACACCGGGGAGCTGTTTTTT
cdr3_aa: CASSYDRNPYTGELFF

clone_size: -
j_call: TRBJ2-3
v_call: TRBV27
d_call: -
cdr3_nt: TGTGCCAGCAGTTACCAGGGCCGCACAGATACGCAGTATTTT
cdr3_aa: CASSYQGRTDTQYF

clone_size: -
j_call: TRBJ2-3
v_call: TRBV10-2
d_call: -
cdr3_nt: TGCGCCAGCACTATGGGGGGGCACACCAAAAGCACAGATACGCAGTATTTT
cdr3_aa: CASTMGGHTKSTDTQYF

clone_size: -
j_call: TRBJ2-7
v_call: TRBV9
d_call: TRBD2
cdr3_nt: TGTGCCAGCAGCGTAGCAGCGGGGGGCCTCTACGAGCAGTACTTC
cdr3_aa: CASSVAAGGLYEQYF

clone_size: -
j_call: TRBJ1-6
v_call: TRBV9
d_call: -
cdr3_nt: TGTGCCAGCAGCGTCGGAGACGGTAATTCACCCCTCCACTTT
cdr3_aa: CASSVGDGNSPLHF

clone_size: -
j_call: TRBJ2-5
v_call: TRBV4-1
d_call: -
cdr3_nt: TGCGCCAGCAGCCAATGGGGAACGGACTCGGGGGAGACCCAGTACTTC
cdr3_aa: CASSQWGTDSGETQYF

clone_size: -
j_call: TRBJ1-1
v_call: TRBV3-1/TRBV3-2
d_call: -
cdr3_nt: TGTGCCTCAGGTGGGTCTAAAGGGGGTTTGAACACTGAAGCTTTCTTT
cdr3_aa: CASGGSKGGLNTEAFF

clone_size: -
j_call: TRBJ1-3
v_call: TRBV7-2
d_call: -
cdr3_nt: TGTGCCAGCAGCCCAGATTTCGGGAACACCATATATTTT
cdr3_aa: CASSPDFGNTIYF

clone_size: -
j_call: TRBJ2-1
v_call: TRBV2
d_call: -
cdr3_nt: TGTGCCAGCGGCGGGACTGTGGGGAATGAGCAGTTCTTC
cdr3_aa: CASGGTVGNEQFF